Here is one T cell receptor (beta chain) with its context. Its antigen is currently unknown. The CDR3 is 13 amino acids. Germline V gene sequence: CDR1 SGHTA, CDR2 FQGTGA. V was cut by 0 bases and J by 5 bases, with 5 bases left in between. The sample is drawn from a study of cytomegalovirus exposure and HLA in healthy donors. The overall study: A previous analysis identified approximately 110 million unique TCR beta sequences derived from roughly 190 million T cells. Regarding the study as a whole: Later analysis suggested most CMV-associated TCR beta chains were HLA-restricted.

This PCR relied on a set of 60 Vbeta primers and 13 Jbeta primers. Clones were read by immunoSEQ multiplex PCR, and TCRdb kept only the in-frame ones, dropping some. The profile shows about 75,000 clones, around 80% of them singletons. Nominally healthy donors were sampled, though unrecorded immune exposures were likely. This clonotype originated in a man between 65 and 80 years old in good health and CMV-seropositive. This chain connects TRBV7-3 to TRBJ1-5; no firm D call. Source material: PBMCs. CDR3 nucleotides: TGTGCCAGCAGCTTAACGTTAGATCAGCCCCAGCATTTT. This encodes CASSLTLDQPQHF.